The T cell receptor (beta chain) under discussion was sequenced for a study of cytomegalovirus exposure and HLA in healthy donors. In the study overall: Counted in an early data release were about 86 million unique TCRs from HLA-typed donors. Study-wide results and caveats: Rarity characterized most TCR sequences, yet some public TCRs appeared in many donors.

The study ran its PCR with 60 Vbeta and 13 Jbeta primers. Produced via immunoSEQ multiplex PCR; TCRdb's table is partial and in-frame only. In the table there are fewer than 150,000 clones, 80% of which are singletons. On this clone: Its cognate antigen is unknown.

This receptor was obtained from a male donor in good health and CMV-seronegative. Sequencing was done on a sample of PBMCs.

DNA for the CDR3: TGCACGACCTTCTTGGACAGGAGGGATCAGCCCCAGCATTTT. It translates to CTTFLDRRDQPQHF. The chain is built from TRBV1 and TRBJ1-5; the table names TRBD1, a call not compared with the DNA. TRBV1 has pseudogene status. The length of the CDR3 is 14 residues.